These 28 T cell receptor beta chains were all obtained from the same sample, sequenced in a study of Ad26.COV2.S vaccination and SARS-CoV-2 variants. Data came from immunoSEQ multiplex PCR; TCRdb stores just in-frame clones and leaves some out. The profile covers fewer than 400,000 clones, with about 91% appearing a single time and about 2% taken by the ten largest. Treatment: around 19 received Ad26.COV2.S at low or high dose, single or two shots; five or six received placebo; per-sample allocation not given. The samples date from day 63 after the first vaccine or placebo injection. Sequenced here: peripheral blood, sampled in a trial of Ad26.COV2.S vaccine versus placebo. Receptors originate from a person between 18 and 59 years old who received the Ad26.COV2.S COVID-19 vaccine or a placebo.

This clone was recorded only once. The chain links TRBV2 to TRBJ2-1; tentatively, D is TRBD2 (5 bases). Trimming removed 11 bases at V and 3 bases at J, with 11 bases between. The V gene's germline CDR1 is SNHLY and CDR2 FYNNEI. This CDR3 region has 12 residues. The CDR3 reads CASGNFYNEQFF. As DNA, the CDR3 is TGTGCCTCCGGGAATTTCTACAATGAGCAGTTCTTC.

The chain recombines TRBV27 with TRBJ2-3; the match to TRBD1 covers 8 bases. The CDR3 is made up of 16 amino acids. Germline V gives CDR1 MNHEY, CDR2 SMNVEV (reference sequence). V gave up 4 bases and J gave up 4 bases; unmatched junction bases: 10. This CDR3 is CASSYRWTGIADTQYF. CDR3 nucleotide sequence: TGTGCCAGCAGTTATCGTTGGACAGGGATCGCAGATACGCAGTATTTT.

The V gene is TRBV4-3, the J gene TRBJ2-2, with TRBD2 matching over 12 bases. The CDR3 runs 18 residues. From germline, CDR1 is LGHNA and CDR2 YSLEER. The ends lost 4 bases at V and 3 bases at J; junction bases unmatched: 9. CDR3 sequence (DNA): TGCGCCAGCAGCCCAAGCGTAACTAGCGGGAGGTACACCGGGGAGCTGTTTTTT. Its translation is CASSPSVTSGRYTGELFF.

This chain joins TRBV29-1 and TRBJ2-7; unclear D gene. V was pared by 6 bases and J by 0 bases, with 12 bases between. This CDR3 comprises 13 residues. Germline V gene sequence: CDR1 SQVTM, CDR2 ANQGSEA. CDR3 protein: CSVHSRSSYEQYF. Here the CDR3 DNA reads TGCAGCGTACACTCGAGGAGCTCCTACGAGCAGTACTTC.

The J gene is TRBJ2-1, the V gene TRBV5-1; the match to TRBD1 covers 8 bases. Losses at the gene ends were 2 bases for V and 4 bases for J; bases not matched to a gene: 5. This CDR3 is built from 15 residues. Germline CDR1 and CDR2: SGHRS and YFSETQ. CDR3 sequence (DNA): TGCGCCAGCAGCTTCGGACAGGGTCCATACAATGAGCAGTTCTTC. It yields the protein CASSFGQGPYNEQFF.

The V gene is TRBV15, the J gene TRBJ2-7, with TRBD1 matching over 9 bases. The CDR3 loop spans 12 amino acids. Germline CDR1 and CDR2: LNHNV and YYDKDF (reference sequence). The V gene end was trimmed by 4 bases and the J gene end by 7 bases; junction bases not matched to a gene: 2. CDR3 coding DNA: TGTGCCACCAGCAACAGGGGGCGTGAGCAGTACTTC. Its translation is CATSNRGREQYF.

The genes are TRBV13 and TRBJ1-2, with a tentative D call TRBD1 (5 bases). Trimming stripped 5 bases from V and 1 base from J, with 14 bases between. CDR3 length: 15 residues. Germline V lookup: CDR1 PRHDT, CDR2 FYEKMQ (reference sequence). The CDR3 here is CASSPPGTFNYGYTF. The CDR3, as DNA: TGTGCCAGCAGCCCACCAGGGACCTTTAACTATGGCTACACCTTC.

V and J are TRBV6-1 and TRBJ1-2; D is uncertain. This CDR3 has 13 amino acids. The V end lost 0 bases, the J end lost 10 bases, and 12 bases lay between the germline ends. Germline V CDR1 and CDR2: MNHNS, SASEGT. CDR3 sequence: CASSEALQWDYTF. DNA of the CDR3: TGTGCCAGCAGTGAAGCGCTTCAGTGGGACTACACCTTC.

The chain joins TRBV6-4 to TRBJ2-7; 10 positions agree with TRBD2. V lost 4 bases and J lost 2; bases outside the gene matches: 11. The germline gives CDR1 MRHNA, CDR2 SNTAGT. The CDR3 has 17 amino acids. The CDR3 region is CASSGALAGAGPYEQYF. The CDR3 nucleotides are TGTGCCAGCAGTGGAGCGCTAGCGGGAGCCGGGCCCTACGAGCAGTACTTC.

V gene TRBV7-8 combines with J gene TRBJ1-1; the D is unclear. This CDR3 region has 14 residues. With 5 bases removed from V and 4 bases from J, the gap between germline ends came to 14 bases. Germline-derived CDR1 and CDR2 are SGHVS and FQNEAQ. CDR3 sequence (DNA): TGTGCCAGCAGCCCATGGGTGGGCGGCACTGAAGCTTTCTTT. Translating it yields CASSPWVGGTEAFF.

V usage is TRBV2 and J usage is TRBJ2-1; 8 nucleotides align to TRBD2. The ends lost 4 bases at V and 7 bases at J; junction bases unmatched: 6. CDR1 is SNHLY, CDR2 FYNNEI, per germline. The CDR3 length is 14 residues. The CDR3 nucleotides read TGTGCCAGCAGTGCCTTAGCGGGGATAAATGAGCAGTTCTTC. This sequence encodes CASSALAGINEQFF.

The V gene is TRBV30, the J gene TRBJ2-3; perhaps TRBD1 as D (6 bases). The CDR3 totals 13 residues. Germline CDR1 and CDR2: GTSNPN and SVGIG (reference sequence). Trimming left V 3 bases short and J 6 bases short, with 13 bases between. This chain's CDR3 is CAWRPRGRDTQYF. Here the CDR3 DNA reads TGTGCCTGGAGGCCCAGGGGCCGGGATACGCAGTATTTT.

The V gene is TRBV27, the J gene TRBJ1-4, with D maybe TRBD1 (5 bases). This CDR3 region has 16 residues. Germline CDR1 reads MNHEY; CDR2 reads SMNVEV (reference sequence). Trimming cost V 6 bases and J 2 bases, with 16 bases left between them. The CDR3 loop reads CASSERGGGTNEKLFF. CDR3 nucleotide sequence: TGTGCCAGCAGCGAGAGGGGAGGAGGGACTAATGAAAAACTGTTTTTT. The full variable domain, its missing parts supplied by reference TRBV27 and TRBJ1-4, is EAQVTQNPRYLITVTGKKLTVTCSQNMNHEYMSWYRQDPGLGLRQIYYSMNVEVTDKGDVPEGYKVSRKEKRNFPLILESPSPNQTSLYFCASSERGGGTNEKLFFGSGTQLSVL.

The chain recombines TRBV6-1 with TRBJ1-5, with 8 bases aligning to TRBD1. CDR1 and CDR2 (germline): MNHNS, SASEGT. The V and J ends lost 1 base and 4 bases, in that order; junction bases with no gene match: 9. The CDR3 is made up of 17 amino acids. The CDR3 DNA is TGTGCCAGCAGTGAAGGAGGCAGGGGGCCTAGGAATCAGCCCCAGCATTTT. Its translation is CASSEGGRGPRNQPQHF.

The chain links TRBV24-1 to TRBJ2-1; 13 bases agree with TRBD2. Germline V lookup: CDR1 KGHDR, CDR2 SFDVKD. Trimming at V came to 10 bases and at J to 0 bases, leaving 14 bases not matched to a gene. CDR3 length: 19 residues. The CDR3 DNA follows: TGTGCCACTTCGCCCAACGGACTAGCGGGGGACAGCTCCTACAATGAGCAGTTCTTC. Amino acid sequence: CATSPNGLAGDSSYNEQFF.

The rearrangement uses TRBV3-1 (or the pseudogene TRBV3-2) and TRBJ1-1; TRBD1 is a possible D gene (6 bases). Trimming took 0 bases from V and 11 from J, leaving 13 bases between them. The CDR3 is made up of 13 amino acids. From germline, CDR1 is LGHDT and CDR2 YNNKEL (reference sequence). CDR3 residues: CASSQDWAGDAFF. In nucleotides, the CDR3 is TGTGCCAGCAGCCAAGATTGGGCAGGGGACGCTTTCTTT.

This clone was counted a few times. This sequence joins TRBV6-5 and TRBJ1-1; 8 bases agree with TRBD1. After removal of 6 bases from V and 6 bases from J, the junction contained 6 bases not matched to a gene. Germline CDR1 MNHEY, CDR2 SVGAGI. The CDR3 is 13 amino acids. Here the CDR3 DNA reads TGTGCCAGCAGGTATGACAGGGGCGCTGAAGCTTTCTTT. This encodes CASRYDRGAEAFF.

This chain connects TRBV24-1 to TRBJ1-2, with D unresolved. CDR3 length equals 13 residues. The germline V gene encodes CDR1 KGHDR and CDR2 SFDVKD. V was pared by 2 bases and J by 5 bases, with 8 bases between. The CDR3 here is CATSDWTEYGYTF. The CDR3 coding sequence is TGTGCCACCAGTGATTGGACGGAGTATGGCTACACCTTC.

The V call is TRBV7-6, the J call TRBJ2-7, with no clear D. Germline V gene data show CDR1 as SGHVS and CDR2 as FNYEAQ. V was trimmed by 5 bases and J by 0 bases, leaving 17 bases between them. CDR3 length: 16 residues. CDR3 in amino acids: CASSLLGSESSYEQYF. CDR3 DNA sequence: TGTGCCAGCAGCCTTCTCGGGTCAGAGAGCTCCTACGAGCAGTACTTC. Filled out from reference TRBV7-6 and TRBJ2-7, the complete variable domain reads GAGVSQSPRYKVTKRGQDVALRCDPISGHVSLYWYRQALGQGPEFLTYFNYEAQQDKSGLPNDRFSAERPEGSISTLTIQRTEQRDSAMYRCASSLLGSESSYEQYFGPGTRLTVT.

The J gene is TRBJ1-1, the V gene TRBV5-4; D possibly corresponds to TRBD1 (5 bases). Per the germline V gene, CDR1 is SGHNT and CDR2 is YYREEE (reference sequence). This CDR3 comprises 16 residues. V lost 0 bases and J 5 bases, leaving 17 bases between the germline ends. In DNA form, the CDR3 reads TGTGCCAGCAGCTTGGATTTGCGGGGGTGGGGGACTGAAGCTTTCTTT. This gives the protein CASSLDLRGWGTEAFF.

The genes are TRBV6-5 and TRBJ2-1; TRBD1 matches 11 bases. The CDR3 consists of 15 residues. Germline trimming cut 6 bases from V and 7 bases from J; bases unmatched to any gene: 8. Germline values: CDR1 MNHEY, CDR2 SVGAGI. Here the CDR3 DNA reads TGTGCCAGCAGCCGAAGGGGGACAGGGGGAAATGAGCAGTTCTTC. It translates to CASSRRGTGGNEQFF.

This clone was seen a single time. The CDR3 is CASSASAGAMGGELFF. The CDR3 nucleotides read TGTGCCAGCAGCGCGTCTGCGGGAGCAATGGGCGGGGAGCTGTTTTTT. The chain combines TRBV7-6 with TRBJ2-2, with 7 bases matching TRBD2. From germline, CDR1 is SGHVS and CDR2 FNYEAQ. The CDR3 length is 16 residues. The V gene end was trimmed by 5 bases and the J gene end by 7 bases; junction bases not matched to a gene: 13.

V is TRBV9 and J is TRBJ1-3, with a possible D match to TRBD1 (5 bases). With 3 bases removed from V and 0 bases from J, the gap between germline ends came to 16 bases. CDR3 length: 17 residues. The V gene's germline CDR1 is SGDLS and CDR2 YYNGEE. The CDR3: CASSARREGNSGNTIYF. Here the CDR3 DNA reads TGTGCCAGCAGCGCGCGGCGGGAGGGGAACTCTGGAAACACCATATATTTT.

The CDR3 sequence: CASRYKGDQPQHF. The CDR3 nucleotides read TGTGCCAGTAGGTATAAGGGCGATCAGCCCCAGCATTTT. The J gene is TRBJ1-5, the V gene TRBV19; D unresolved. Germline V CDR1 and CDR2: LNHDA, SQIVND (reference sequence). Trimming took off 6 bases at V and 5 bases at J, with 11 bases between the two ends. The CDR3 has 13 residues.

The gene calls are TRBV28 and TRBJ2-5; D remains ambiguous. V lost 5 bases and J lost 4, with 8 bases in between. The CDR3 loop spans 12 amino acids. Germline V gives CDR1 MDHEN, CDR2 SYDVKM. CDR3 nucleotides: TGTGCCAGCAGTGACATAAGAGAGACCCAGTACTTC. It is translated as CASSDIRETQYF.

The rearrangement links TRBV13 to TRBJ2-5; D may be TRBD1 or TRBD2 (5 bases each). This CDR3 region has 16 residues. Germline-derived CDR1 and CDR2 are PRHDT and FYEKMQ (reference sequence). V lost 5 bases, J lost 1 base, and 17 bases lay in between. The CDR3 DNA is TGTGCCAGCAGCCTTAGGACACTCCGGGGCCAAGAGACCCAGTACTTC. Its translation is CASSLRTLRGQETQYF.

This chain connects TRBV5-1 to TRBJ2-7, with D maybe TRBD2 (5 bases). Trimming removed 1 base from V and 4 bases from J, with 12 bases in between. The CDR3 has 14 residues. CDR1 SGHRS and CDR2 YFSETQ come from the germline V gene. CDR3 in amino acids: CASSLPEGGYEQYF. The CDR3 DNA follows: TGCGCCAGCAGCTTGCCTGAGGGCGGGTACGAGCAGTACTTC.

The chain is built from TRBV15 and TRBJ1-1, with D unresolved. With 3 bases removed from V and 3 bases from J, the gap between germline ends came to 8 bases. The germline gives CDR1 LNHNV, CDR2 YYDKDF (reference sequence). The CDR3 loop spans 13 amino acids. The CDR3 sequence: CATSSMQDTEAFF. The CDR3 DNA reads TGTGCCACCAGCAGTATGCAGGACACTGAAGCTTTCTTT.